There are a few counts of the clone carrying this T cell receptor (beta chain). Each CDR3 protein is one row after TCRdb ran MiXCR on the PCR reads. Of about 320,000 distinct CDR3 sequences listed, 20% to 25% are singletons. This CDR3 region has 12 residues. The V gene's germline CDR1 is SEHNR and CDR2 FQNEAQ (reference sequence). V gave up 4 bases and J gave up 5 bases, with 8 bases separating them. The sample originates from a study of molecular identifiers for immune sequencing clone quantification. The sample comprised naive CD8+ T cells from blood, with Jurkat cell RNA spiked in. The subset here: FACS-sorted CD8+CD4-CCR7+CD45RA+ naive T cells. The receptor comes from a human donor in good health. Some libraries in this study had Jurkat cell RNA spiked in. The chain has TRBV7-9 and TRBJ2-5, with D uncertain. CDR3 loop: CASSSRLETQYF. The CDR3 nucleotides read TGTGCCAGCAGCTCCCGTCTCGAGACCCAGTACTTC.